These 27 T cell receptor beta chains came from one sample sequenced in a study of long-term antiretroviral therapy in people with HIV. Researchers ran immunoSEQ v3.0 at survey level. Method: immunoSEQ multiplex PCR; TCRdb's copy keeps in-frame clones and lacks some. The sample has more than 11,000 clones; 77% are singletons. The sample in question was unsorted PBMCs, obtained 1.3 years before starting antiretroviral therapy. These receptors all stem from a man aged 35-49 years with HIV.

This chain links TRBV28 with TRBJ1-5; D is uncertain. There are 14 residues in the CDR3. The V gene's germline CDR1 is MDHEN and CDR2 SYDVKM. The V end was cut by 5 bases, the J end by 6 bases, with 14 bases between. The CDR3 region is CASSRNAIRQPQHF. CDR3 bases: TGTGCCAGCAGTAGGAACGCAATACGTCAGCCCCAGCATTTT.

The J gene is TRBJ2-7, the V gene TRBV2, with D unresolved. Germline V CDR1 and CDR2: SNHLY, FYNNEI. Trimming took off 6 bases at V and 3 bases at J, with 9 bases between the two ends. This CDR3 has 12 residues. The CDR3: CASRGSLYEQYF. The CDR3 coding sequence is TGTGCCAGCAGGGGGTCCCTCTACGAGCAGTACTTC.

The chain carries TRBV30 and TRBJ1-4; 7 nucleotides line up with TRBD1. The CDR3 spans 13 residues. Germline CDR1 is GTSNPN and CDR2 is SVGIG (reference sequence). The CDR3 DNA is TGTGCTGCTGGGACAGACAATAATGAAAAACTGTTTTTT. Translated, it gives CAAGTDNNEKLFF.

The chain combines TRBV6-1 with TRBJ2-3, with a tentative D call TRBD1 (6 bases). Germline V gene sequence: CDR1 MNHNS, CDR2 SASEGT. This CDR3 is built from 15 residues. The V end lost 2 bases, the J end lost 5 bases, and 14 bases lay between the germline ends. The CDR3 protein is CASSEIRGSRDTQYF. For the CDR3, the DNA is TGTGCCAGCAGTGAAATTAGGGGGTCCCGAGATACGCAGTATTTT.

The gene calls are TRBV27 and TRBJ1-4; 8 nucleotides align to TRBD1. The CDR3 runs 16 residues. CDR1 and CDR2 from the germline V gene are MNHEY and SMNVEV (reference sequence). Germline trimming cut 5 bases from V and 6 bases from J; bases unmatched to any gene: 11. CDR3 nucleotides: TGTGCCAGCAGTCCCGCCCCGGACAGGGTGGATGAAAAACTGTTTTTT. Protein product: CASSPAPDRVDEKLFF.

The chain employs TRBV7-2 and TRBJ2-2; no clear D gene. The CDR3 loop spans 15 amino acids. The germline gives CDR1 SGHTA, CDR2 FQGNSA. V was shortened by 3 bases and J by 4 bases, with 12 bases between the two germline ends. In DNA form, the CDR3 reads TGTGCCAGCAGCTTGGGTAGCACCCGCACCGGGGAGCTGTTTTTT. It is translated as CASSLGSTRTGELFF.

The chain has TRBV11-2 and TRBJ1-3, with D unresolved. The germline CDR1 and CDR2 sequences are SGHAT and FQNNGV. Trimming took 0 bases from V and 4 from J, leaving 1 base between them. CDR3 length equals 12 residues. CDR3 amino acids: CASSLEGNTIYF. CDR3 bases: TGTGCCAGCAGCTTAGAAGGAAACACCATATATTTT. The whole variable domain, filled in from reference TRBV11-2 and TRBJ1-3, reads EAGVAQSPRYKIIEKRQSVAFWCNPISGHATLYWYQQILGQGPKLLIQFQNNGVVDDSQLPKDRFSAERLKGVDSTLKIQPAKLEDSAVYLCASSLEGNTIYFGEGSWLTVV.

The chain employs TRBV9 and TRBJ2-2; the D is unclear. Trimming took 3 bases from V and 0 from J, leaving 6 bases between them. The CDR3 contains 14 residues. Germline CDR1 is SGDLS and CDR2 is YYNGEE. CDR3 coding DNA: TGTGCCAGCAGCGCCTCAGCGAACACCGGGGAGCTGTTTTTT. Encoded protein: CASSASANTGELFF.

This clone was picked up one time. The chain is built from TRBV28 and TRBJ1-2; D is undetermined. Trimming cost V 1 base and J 7 bases, with 13 bases left between them. The CDR3 contains 14 residues. Germline V gene lookup returns CDR1 MDHEN and CDR2 SYDVKM. CDR3 protein: CASSLLGVSSGYTF. CDR3 nucleotides: TGTGCCAGCAGTTTATTAGGAGTAAGCAGTGGCTACACCTTC.

The CDR3 loop is CASSLVGSREQYF. The CDR3 region has the DNA TGTGCCAGCAGCTTGGTAGGGTCCCGCGAGCAGTACTTC. The chain joins TRBV5-8 to TRBJ2-7; D uncertain. In germline, CDR1 is SGHTS, CDR2 YDEGEE. This CDR3 has 13 residues. The V end lost 0 bases, the J end lost 6 bases, and 10 bases lay between the germline ends.

This clone was picked up a small number of times. The chain is built from TRBV21-1 and TRBJ2-7; TRBD2 is the table's D call, not checked against the DNA. TRBV21-1 is reported as a pseudogene. The CDR3 loop spans 14 amino acids. The CDR3 DNA is TGTGCCAGCAGCGCGGGAAGGGACGGCTACGAGCAGTACTTC. It codes for CASSAGRDGYEQYF.

The chain couples TRBV4-1 to TRBJ2-7; D is unresolved. Per germline, CDR1 MGHRA and CDR2 YSYEKL. This CDR3 has 14 amino acids. Trimming took 2 bases from V and 2 from J, leaving 10 bases between them. Here the CDR3 reads CASSQQVPTYEQYF. CDR3 sequence (DNA): TGCGCCAGCAGCCAACAGGTGCCCACCTACGAGCAGTACTTC.

The rearrangement links TRBV30 to TRBJ2-7; D remains unclear. Germline CDR1 is GTSNPN and CDR2 is SVGIG (reference sequence). V was clipped by 0 bases and J by 6 bases, with 15 bases between them. The CDR3 has 14 residues. CDR3 sequence: CAWSVRGEASEQYF. As DNA, the CDR3 is TGTGCCTGGAGTGTAAGAGGTGAAGCTAGCGAGCAGTACTTC.

The rearrangement links TRBV19 to TRBJ2-4, with TRBD1 identical over 7 bases. Trimming at V came to 9 bases and at J to 4 bases, leaving 9 bases not matched to a gene. Germline V gene sequence: CDR1 LNHDA, CDR2 SQIVND (reference sequence). CDR3 length equals 14 residues. The DNA for the CDR3 is TGTGCCAGCCGAACCGGGACAGCTAAAAACATTCAGTACTTC. It is translated as CASRTGTAKNIQYF.

This chain uses TRBV11-2 with TRBJ1-1; no reliable D call. CDR3 length: 15 amino acids. Germline V gives CDR1 SGHAT, CDR2 FQNNGV. V gave up 4 bases and J gave up 0 bases, with 12 bases separating them. The CDR3 spells CASSSITELNTEAFF. The DNA for the CDR3 is TGTGCCAGCAGCTCGATAACAGAACTGAACACTGAAGCTTTCTTT.

The J gene is TRBJ2-7, the V gene TRBV5-1, with TRBD1 matching 9 bases. Per germline, CDR1 SGHRS and CDR2 YFSETQ. V lost 4 bases to trimming and J lost 7 bases; unmatched junction nucleotides: 12. This CDR3 contains 15 residues. The CDR3 sequence is CASSRGTGPAEEQYF. In DNA, the CDR3 is TGCGCCAGCAGCCGGGGGACAGGGCCAGCCGAAGAGCAGTACTTC.

The chain links TRBV10-3 to TRBJ2-3; D is possibly TRBD1 (5 bases). V was cut by 3 bases and J by 0 bases, with 16 bases left in between. Germline CDR1 reads ENHRY; CDR2 reads SYGVKD. The CDR3 length is 17 residues. CDR3 sequence reads: CAISEGASPLSTDTQYF. The DNA for the CDR3 is TGTGCCATCAGTGAAGGGGCTTCCCCCCTTAGCACAGATACGCAGTATTTT.

The CDR3 sequence is CASSPYGGSNTEAFF. In nucleotides, the CDR3 is TGTGCCAGCTCACCATACGGAGGGAGTAACACTGAAGCTTTCTTT. The gene calls are TRBV18 and TRBJ1-1; D not certain. V lost 2 bases, J lost 2 bases, and 12 bases lay in between. CDR1 KGHSH and CDR2 LQKENI come from the germline V gene. The length of the CDR3 is 15 residues.

In its sample, this clone ranks as medium-sized. The V call is TRBV7-9, the J call TRBJ1-3; 8 nucleotides match TRBD1. CDR1 SEHNR and CDR2 FQNEAQ come from the germline V gene (reference sequence). The CDR3 consists of 16 residues. The V and J ends lost 4 bases and 1 base, in that order; junction bases with no gene match: 6. CDR3 nucleotides: TGTGCCAGCAGCTCCGCGACAGGGGTGTCTGGAAACACCATATATTTT. This translates into CASSSATGVSGNTIYF.

The chain links TRBV25-1 to TRBJ2-1; 11 bases match TRBD1. Germline V gives CDR1 MGHDK, CDR2 SYGVNS. This CDR3 is 13 amino acids long. V shed 8 bases and J 9 bases; nucleotides not matched to a gene: 6. CDR3 in amino acids: CASYGQGAPEQFF. The CDR3 DNA follows: TGTGCCAGCTACGGACAGGGGGCCCCTGAGCAGTTCTTC.

The gene calls are TRBV7-9 and TRBJ1-4, with TRBD1 matching over 8 bases. In germline, CDR1 is SEHNR, CDR2 FQNEAQ (reference sequence). The length of the CDR3 is 14 residues. Trimming at V came to 7 bases and at J to 3 bases, leaving 4 bases not matched to a gene. CDR3 sequence: CASTWTGPNEKLFF. CDR3 sequence (DNA): TGTGCCAGCACGTGGACAGGGCCTAATGAAAAACTGTTTTTT.

This clone was observed a single time. This chain links TRBV9 with TRBJ2-3; TRBD2 agrees at 8 bases. The CDR3 has 16 residues. The J segment lost 3 bases and the V segment lost 2 bases, leaving 8 bases of the junction unmatched. Germline CDR1 is SGDLS and CDR2 is YYNGEE. Here the CDR3 reads CASSVLEAGVTDTQYF. CDR3 nucleotides: TGTGCCAGCAGCGTTCTAGAAGCGGGGGTTACAGATACGCAGTATTTT. The complete variable domain, with remaining parts taken from reference TRBV9 and TRBJ2-3, reads DSGVTQTPKHLITATGQRVTLRCSPRSGDLSVYWYQQSLDQGLQFLIQYYNGEERAKGNILERFSAQQFPDLHSELNLSSLELGDSALYFCASSVLEAGVTDTQYFGPGTRLTVL.

J is TRBJ2-5 and V is TRBV5-1; D is perhaps TRBD2 (5 bases). The CDR3 is 13 amino acids. Germline V gene sequence: CDR1 SGHRS, CDR2 YFSETQ. V lost 1 base and J lost 5, with 9 bases in between. The CDR3 DNA reads TGCGCCAGCAGCTTGTTATGGAGGGAGACCCAGTACTTC. As protein: CASSLLWRETQYF. The whole variable domain, filled in from reference TRBV5-1 and TRBJ2-5, reads KAGVTQTPRYLIKTRGQQVTLSCSPISGHRSVSWYQQTPGQGLQFLFEYFSETQRNKGNFPGRFSGRQFSNSRSEMNVSTLELGDSALYLCASSLLWRETQYFGPGTRLLVL.

The chain combines TRBV2 with TRBJ1-4, with D possibly matching TRBD1 (5 bases). The CDR3 totals 13 residues. Germline CDR1 is SNHLY and CDR2 is FYNNEI. Between the trimmed V and J ends, which lost 9 bases and 2 bases, there was a span of 10 bases. The CDR3 here is CASRRDTNEKLFF. CDR3 DNA: TGTGCCAGTCGGAGGGACACTAATGAAAAACTGTTTTTT.

The table lists this clone with a few counts. V and J are TRBV5-1 and TRBJ1-6, with 9 bases that match TRBD1. The V gene's germline CDR1 is SGHRS and CDR2 YFSETQ. This CDR3 has 15 residues. V lost 1 base to trimming and J lost 6 bases; unmatched junction nucleotides: 2. Written as DNA, the CDR3 is TGCGCCAGCAGCTTGCCGGGACAGGGTAATTCACCCCTCCACTTT. It yields the protein CASSLPGQGNSPLHF. Full variable domain (outside the CDR3, taken from reference TRBV5-1 and TRBJ1-6): KAGVTQTPRYLIKTRGQQVTLSCSPISGHRSVSWYQQTPGQGLQFLFEYFSETQRNKGNFPGRFSGRQFSNSRSEMNVSTLELGDSALYLCASSLPGQGNSPLHFGNGTRLTVT.

V usage is TRBV5-1 and J usage is TRBJ1-2; the D gene is possibly TRBD1 (5 bases). V dropped 3 bases and J dropped 4 bases, with 19 bases sitting between them. The CDR3 consists of 16 residues. From germline, CDR1 is SGHRS and CDR2 YFSETQ. CDR3 amino acids: CASSSQAQGVAYGYTF. As DNA, the CDR3 is TGCGCCAGCAGCTCTCAGGCTCAAGGGGTCGCCTATGGCTACACCTTC.

The sample holds a few counts of this clone. The chain has TRBV5-1 and TRBJ2-7; TRBD1 agrees at 8 bases. V lost 4 bases and J lost 2; bases outside the gene matches: 8. Germline V CDR1 and CDR2: SGHRS, YFSETQ. There are 15 residues in the CDR3. For the CDR3, the DNA is TGCGCCAGCAGCACCGGACAGGGCCTGACCTACGAGCAGTACTTC. Its translation is CASSTGQGLTYEQYF.